The T cell receptor beta chain described here comes from a study of T cells in Graves' hyperthyroidism and ophthalmopathy. This CDR3 spans 15 amino acids. CDR1 and CDR2 (germline): KGHSH, LQKENI. Trimming cost V 0 bases and J 1 base, with 9 bases left between them. Study-wide results and limits: In validation, the model predicted ophthalmopathy. These predictions came a median about 6.2 months before onset. Clonotypes that were expanded in thyroid above 0.001 mostly appeared in blood too.

Uncontrolled infection, other autoimmune disease, pregnancy or lactation disqualified patients from enrolment. This clonotype was recorded a few times. The antigen remains undetermined. TCR beta CDR3 regions were amplified from RNA transcripts. The TCR CDR3 first-round RT-PCR relied on the HTBI primer set. Using its own MiXCR run on the multiplex PCR reads, TCRdb lists one record per CDR3 protein. Of approximately 640,000 distinct CDR3 sequences in the sample, roughly 17% were seen once. The sequenced sample was blood. The TCR sequence derives from a man aged 50 to 60 with Graves' hyperthyroidism. V and J are TRBV18 and TRBJ2-5, with a tentative D call TRBD2 (5 bases). The CDR3 loop reads CASSPPAGSQETQYF. The CDR3 coding sequence is TGTGCCAGCTCACCACCGGCGGGTAGCCAAGAGACCCAGTACTTC.